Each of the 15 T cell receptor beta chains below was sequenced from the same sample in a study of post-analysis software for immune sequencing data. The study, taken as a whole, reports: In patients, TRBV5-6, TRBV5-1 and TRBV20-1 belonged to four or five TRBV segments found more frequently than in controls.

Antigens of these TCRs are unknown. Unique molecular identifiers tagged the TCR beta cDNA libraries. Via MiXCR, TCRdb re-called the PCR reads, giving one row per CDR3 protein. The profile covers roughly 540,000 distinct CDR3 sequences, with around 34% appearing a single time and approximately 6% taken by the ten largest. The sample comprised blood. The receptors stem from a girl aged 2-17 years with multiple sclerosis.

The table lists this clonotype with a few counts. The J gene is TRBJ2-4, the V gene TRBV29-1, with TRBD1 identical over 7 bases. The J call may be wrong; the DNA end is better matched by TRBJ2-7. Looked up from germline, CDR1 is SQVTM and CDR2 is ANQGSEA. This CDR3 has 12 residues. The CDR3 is CSVQPRQGEQYF. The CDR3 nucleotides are TGCAGCGTTCAACCCCGACAGGGCGAGCAGTACTTC.

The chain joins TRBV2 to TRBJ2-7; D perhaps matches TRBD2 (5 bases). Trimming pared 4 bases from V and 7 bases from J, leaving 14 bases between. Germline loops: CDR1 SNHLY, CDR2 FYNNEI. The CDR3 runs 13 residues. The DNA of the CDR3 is TGTGCCAGCAGTGGAAGAGAATCGGGAGAGCAGTACTTC. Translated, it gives CASSGRESGEQYF.

The CDR3 loop reads CSADHRQFNEEKLFF. CDR3 nucleotides: TGCAGTGCTGACCACAGACAGTTCAATGAGGAAAAACTGTTTTTT. This chain connects TRBV20-1 to TRBJ1-4; D is perhaps TRBD1 (5 bases). This CDR3 region has 15 residues. The germline gives CDR1 DFQATT, CDR2 SNEGSKA (reference sequence). V was trimmed by 5 bases and J by 8 bases, leaving 21 bases between them.

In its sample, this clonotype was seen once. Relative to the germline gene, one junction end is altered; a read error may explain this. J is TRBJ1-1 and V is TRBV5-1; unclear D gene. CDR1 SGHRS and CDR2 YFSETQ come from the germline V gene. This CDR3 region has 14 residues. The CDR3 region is CASSLEQMNTEVFF. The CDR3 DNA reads TGCGCCAGCAGCTTGGAACAGATGAACACTGAAGTTTTCTTT.

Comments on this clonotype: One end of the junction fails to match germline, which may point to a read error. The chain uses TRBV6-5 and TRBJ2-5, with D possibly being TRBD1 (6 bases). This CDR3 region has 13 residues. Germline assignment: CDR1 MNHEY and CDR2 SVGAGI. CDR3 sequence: CVSKLGQQETQYF. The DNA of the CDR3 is TGTGTCAGCAAACTCGGACAGCAAGAGACCCAGTACTTC.

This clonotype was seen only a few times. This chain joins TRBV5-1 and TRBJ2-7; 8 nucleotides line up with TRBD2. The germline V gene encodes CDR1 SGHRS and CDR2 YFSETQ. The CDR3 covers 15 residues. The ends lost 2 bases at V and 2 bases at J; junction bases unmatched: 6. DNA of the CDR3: TGCGCCAGCAGCTTAGTAGTAGCGGGAACCTACGAGCAGTACTTC. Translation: CASSLVVAGTYEQYF. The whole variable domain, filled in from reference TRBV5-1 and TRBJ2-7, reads KAGVTQTPRYLIKTRGQQVTLSCSPISGHRSVSWYQQTPGQGLQFLFEYFSETQRNKGNFPGRFSGRQFSNSRSEMNVSTLELGDSALYLCASSLVVAGTYEQYFGPGTRLTVT.

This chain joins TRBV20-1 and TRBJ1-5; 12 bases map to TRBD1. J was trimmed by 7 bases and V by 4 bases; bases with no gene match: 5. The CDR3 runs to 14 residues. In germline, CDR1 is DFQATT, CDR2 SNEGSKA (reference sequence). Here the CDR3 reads CSATRDRGQQPQHF. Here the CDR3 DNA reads TGCAGTGCTACCCGGGACAGGGGGCAACAGCCCCAGCATTTT.

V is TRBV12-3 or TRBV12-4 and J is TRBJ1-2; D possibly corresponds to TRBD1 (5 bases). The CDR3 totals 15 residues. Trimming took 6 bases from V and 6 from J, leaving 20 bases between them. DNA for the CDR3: TGTGCCAGCAGCGAACAAAGGGGCTTCTGGGATGGCTACACCTTC. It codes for CASSEQRGFWDGYTF.

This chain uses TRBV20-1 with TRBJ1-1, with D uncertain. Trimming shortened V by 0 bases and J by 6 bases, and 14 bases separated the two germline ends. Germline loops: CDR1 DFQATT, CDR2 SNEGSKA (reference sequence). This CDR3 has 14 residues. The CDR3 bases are TGCAGTGCTAGAGAACCGGGAGGGAGCTCTGAAGCTTTCTTT. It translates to CSAREPGGSSEAFF.

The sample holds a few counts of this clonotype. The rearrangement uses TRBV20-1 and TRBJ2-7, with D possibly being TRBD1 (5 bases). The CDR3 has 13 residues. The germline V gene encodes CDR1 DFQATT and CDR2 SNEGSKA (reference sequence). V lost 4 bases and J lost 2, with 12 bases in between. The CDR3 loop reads CSATQGHPYEQYF. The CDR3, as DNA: TGCAGTGCTACGCAGGGCCACCCCTACGAGCAGTACTTC.

The CDR3 region is CASTKSHRPGYTF. In DNA, the CDR3 is TGTGCCAGCACTAAGTCCCACAGGCCCGGCTACACCTTC. The rearrangement joins TRBV12-3 or TRBV12-4 to TRBJ1-2, with D tentatively TRBD1 (5 bases). CDR3 length equals 13 residues. The V end was cut by 7 bases, the J end by 8 bases, with 17 bases between.

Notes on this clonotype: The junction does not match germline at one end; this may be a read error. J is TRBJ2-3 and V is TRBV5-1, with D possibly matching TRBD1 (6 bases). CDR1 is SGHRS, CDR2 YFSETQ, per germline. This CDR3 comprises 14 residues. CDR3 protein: CTSSPLGATDTQYF. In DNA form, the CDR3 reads TGCACCAGCAGCCCACTGGGGGCCACAGATACGCAGTATTTT.

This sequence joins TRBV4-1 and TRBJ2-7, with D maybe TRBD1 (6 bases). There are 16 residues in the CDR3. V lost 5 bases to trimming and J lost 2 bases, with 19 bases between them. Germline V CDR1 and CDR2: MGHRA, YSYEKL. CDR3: CASSGERTVSTYEQYF. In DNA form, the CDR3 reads TGCGCCAGCAGCGGAGAAAGGACAGTGTCAACCTACGAGCAGTACTTC.

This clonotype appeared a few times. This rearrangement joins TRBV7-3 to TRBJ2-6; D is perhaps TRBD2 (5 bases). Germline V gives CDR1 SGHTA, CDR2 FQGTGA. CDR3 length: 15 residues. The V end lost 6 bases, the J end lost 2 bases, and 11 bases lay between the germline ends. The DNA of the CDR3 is TGTGCCAGCAGTCCCGCGGGTCCTGGGGCCAACGTCCTGACTTTC. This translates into CASSPAGPGANVLTF. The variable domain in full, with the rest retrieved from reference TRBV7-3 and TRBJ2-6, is GAGVSQTPSNKVTEKGKYVELRCDPISGHTALYWYRQSLGQGPEFLIYFQGTGAADDSGLPNDRFFAVRPEGSVSTLKIQRTERGDSAVYLCASSPAGPGANVLTFGAGSRLTVL.

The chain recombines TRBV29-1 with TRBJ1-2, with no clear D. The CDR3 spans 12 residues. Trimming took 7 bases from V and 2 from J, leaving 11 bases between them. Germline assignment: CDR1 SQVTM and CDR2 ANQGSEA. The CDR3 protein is CSGGSGNYGYTF. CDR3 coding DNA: TGCAGCGGCGGGAGCGGAAACTATGGCTACACCTTC.